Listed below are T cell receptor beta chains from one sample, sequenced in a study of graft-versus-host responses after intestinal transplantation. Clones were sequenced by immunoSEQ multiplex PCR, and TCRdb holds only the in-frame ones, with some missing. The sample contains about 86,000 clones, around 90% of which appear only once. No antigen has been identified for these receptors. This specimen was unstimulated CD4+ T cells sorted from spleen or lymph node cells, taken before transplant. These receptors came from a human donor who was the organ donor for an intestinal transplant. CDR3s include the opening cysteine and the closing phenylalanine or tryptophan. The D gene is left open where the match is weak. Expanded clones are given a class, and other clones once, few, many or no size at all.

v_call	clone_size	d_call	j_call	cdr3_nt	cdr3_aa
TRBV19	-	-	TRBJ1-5	TGTGCCAGTAGTATAGATCATGCAAGGGGGATAGGGGGAGGCAATCAGCCCCAGCATTTT	CASSIDHARGIGGGNQPQHF
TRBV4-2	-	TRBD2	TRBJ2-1	TGTGCCAGCAGCCAAGTGCGAGCGGGGGGCAATGAGCAGTTCTTC	CASSQVRAGGNEQFF
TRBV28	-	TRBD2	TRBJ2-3	TGTGCCAGCAGTTTGGCGGCGGCGGGAGAGCGAGATACGCAGTATTTT	CASSLAAAGERDTQYF
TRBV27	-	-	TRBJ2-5	TGTGCCAGCAGTAGGAGTCTAGGCGGGGAGACCCAGTACTTC	CASSRSLGGETQYF
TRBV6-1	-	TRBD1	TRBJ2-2	TGTGCCAGCAATGACAGGGGGCGCGGCGGGGAGCTGTTTTTT	CASNDRGRGGELFF
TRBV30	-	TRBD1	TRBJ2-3	TGTGCCTGGAGGCATAGGACAGGGGTTAGCACAGATACGCAGTATTTT	CAWRHRTGVSTDTQYF
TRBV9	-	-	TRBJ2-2	TGTGCCAGCAGCTCCTTCGGGCAGGGTGGCACCGGGGAGCTGTTTTTT	CASSSFGQGGTGELFF
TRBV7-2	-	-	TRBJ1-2	TGTGTCAGCAGCTCCTTTCGGCGGAACTATGGCTACACCTTC	CVSSSFRRNYGYTF
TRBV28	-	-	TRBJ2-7	TGTGCCAGTAACGGAGCCTACGAGCAGTACTTC	CASNGAYEQYF
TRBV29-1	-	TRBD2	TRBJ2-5	TGCAGCGTTGTTCTACTAGCGGGCCCCGCCCGGGAGACCCAGTACTTC	CSVVLLAGPARETQYF
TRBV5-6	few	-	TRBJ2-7	TGTGCCAGCAGCTTGCGCGGCGAGCAGTACTTC	CASSLRGEQYF
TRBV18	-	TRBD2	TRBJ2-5	TGTGCCAGCTCAGAACCGGGACTAGCGGGGGTATATCAAGAGACCCAGTACTTC	CASSEPGLAGVYQETQYF
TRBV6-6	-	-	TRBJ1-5	TGTGCCAGCAGTTATCTGGGGGCCTATCAGCCCCAGCATTTT	CASSYLGAYQPQHF
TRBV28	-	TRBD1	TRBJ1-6	TGTGCCAGCAGTCCCCGGACAGGGAAGAATTCACCCCTCCACTTT	CASSPRTGKNSPLHF
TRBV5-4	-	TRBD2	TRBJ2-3	TGTGCCAGCAGCTTCAGTCTAGCGGGGCCCACAGATACGCAGTATTTT	CASSFSLAGPTDTQYF
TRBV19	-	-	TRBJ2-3	TGTGCCAGTAGTATCGGCCTAGTGACAGATACGCAGTATTTT	CASSIGLVTDTQYF
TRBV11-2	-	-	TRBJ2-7	TGTGCCAGCAGCTTAACCAGGACTGCCTACGAGCAGTACTTC	CASSLTRTAYEQYF
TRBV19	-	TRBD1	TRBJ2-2	TGTGCCAGTAGTCCCCAGAGACAGGGGGGGAACACCGGGGAGCTGTTTTTT	CASSPQRQGGNTGELFF
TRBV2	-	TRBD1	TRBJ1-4	TGTGCCAGCAGTGAAGCCTCGGGGGGACAGGGCAGGATGACTTGGAAACTGTTTTTT	CASSEASGGQGRMTWKLFF